The T cell receptor (beta chain) under discussion was sequenced for a study of metastatic and nonmetastatic thyroid tumors. In the study overall: Repertoires from blood and tumor or nodule tissue of malignant and benign thyroid patients were compared.

The entire patient cohort was treatment-naive prior to thyroid surgery. General study findings and limits: A significant increase in TCR beta diversity was reportedly seen in malignant thyroid tumors relative to benign nodules, in blood and tumor.

How the authors handled the data: The study's classifier, a distant-metastasis tool for papillary thyroid cancer, was built using CDR3 differences across clinicopathological groups. TCRdb re-analyzed the PCR reads through MiXCR. The V and J calls reflect TCRdb's pipeline rather than the authors' work. The sample carries more than 85,000 clones, roughly 8.6% recorded once. A word on this clone: What it binds is not known.

The CDR3 runs 16 residues. Germline CDR1 is MNHNS and CDR2 is SASEGT. V lost 2 bases to trimming and J lost 0 bases; unmatched junction nucleotides: 3. The V and J genes are TRBV6-1 and TRBJ2-3; 9 bases agree with TRBD2. The sequenced sample consisted of blood. This receptor was identified in a female donor with papillary thyroid cancer or a benign thyroid nodule (not recorded which). Some clones in this sample may be carry-over from other donors' samples. The CDR3 nucleotides are TGTGCCAGCAGTGAAACCAGCGGGGGGAGCACAGATACGCAGTATTTT. This gives the protein CASSETSGGSTDTQYF.